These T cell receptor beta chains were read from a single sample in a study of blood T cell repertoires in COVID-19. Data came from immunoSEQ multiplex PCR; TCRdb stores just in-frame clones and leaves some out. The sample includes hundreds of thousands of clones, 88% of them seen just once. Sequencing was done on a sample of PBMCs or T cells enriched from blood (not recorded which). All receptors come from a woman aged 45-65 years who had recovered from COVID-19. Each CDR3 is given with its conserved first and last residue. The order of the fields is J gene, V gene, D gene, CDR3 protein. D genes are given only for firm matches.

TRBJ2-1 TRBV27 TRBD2 CASSQRLAGLDEQFF
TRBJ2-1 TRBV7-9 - CASSSNRLIFPWGEQFF
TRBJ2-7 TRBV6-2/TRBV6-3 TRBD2 CASSDRLAGVGEQYF
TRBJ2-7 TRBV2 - CASSPLYEQYF
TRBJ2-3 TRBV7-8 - CASSLNGNYGSDTQYF
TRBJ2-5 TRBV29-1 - CSVVPNREGETQYF
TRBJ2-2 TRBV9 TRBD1 CASRGDRGALGELFF
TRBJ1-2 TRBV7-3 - CASSLDSHYGYTF
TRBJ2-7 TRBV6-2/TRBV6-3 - CASSYAGQTYEQYF
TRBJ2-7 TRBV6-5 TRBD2 CASSPRLAGEYEQYF
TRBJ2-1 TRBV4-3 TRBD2 CASSHGTSGRNEQFF
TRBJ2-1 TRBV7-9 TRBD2 CASSERLASEQFF
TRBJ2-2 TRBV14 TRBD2 CASTRGGSNTGELFF
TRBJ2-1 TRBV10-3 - CAISELLGGYNEQFF
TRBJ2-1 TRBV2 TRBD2 CATCRASGNNEQFF
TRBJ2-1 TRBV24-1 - CATSDFSGTRGNEQFF